This T cell receptor beta chain emerged from a study of cytomegalovirus exposure and HLA in healthy donors. Regarding the study as a whole: Common viral pathogens (according to a later analysis) appeared linked to several of the most significant clusters. For TCR beta chains, V- and J-gene trimming was later linked to a missense DCLRE1C variant. In a later analysis, compared with equally common non-associated chains, HLA-associated beta chains were more expanded. Some TCR beta chains (roughly 160 of them) were listed as cytomegalovirus-associated.

Primers for the PCR totalled 60 Vbeta and 13 Jbeta. Here immunoSEQ multiplex PCR was the method, and the copy in TCRdb shows in-frame clones only, minus some. The table records about 110,000 clones, approximately 85% of them present only once. Deletions cut 11 bases from V and 0 bases from J, with 8 bases between. Germline V gives CDR1 ENHRY, CDR2 SYGVKD. The CDR3 is 12 amino acids. This clone was seen a handful of times. Its antigen is currently unknown. The source of this sequence is a man aged 50 to 59 in good health and CMV-seronegative. What was sequenced was PBMCs. This chain uses TRBV10-3 with TRBJ1-5; no reliable D call. The CDR3 DNA follows: TGTGCCGCCGGTGGTAGCAATCAGCCCCAGCATTTT. Translating gives CAAGGSNQPQHF.